A selection of T cell receptor beta chains follows, all from one sample in a study of PD-1 blockade in classical Hodgkin lymphoma. Sequencing used immunoSEQ multiplex PCR; TCRdb keeps in-frame clones, though not all of them. The table shows around 65,000 clones, with approximately 89% occurring only once. Sequenced material: peripheral blood mononuclear cells (PBMCs), taken at baseline. The receptors shown here come from a human donor with classical Hodgkin lymphoma. Both conserved end residues are part of each CDR3. The D gene is left open where the match is weak. Where a row states a size, it is once, few, many or the class of an expanded clone; other rows omit it.

d_call	cdr3_length	v_call	j_call	clone_size	cdr3_nt	cdr3_aa
-	15	TRBV7-3	TRBJ1-3	once	TGTGCCAGCAGCTTAACGGGCAGCTCTGGAAACACCATATATTTT	CASSLTGSSGNTIYF
TRBD1	16	TRBV10-3	TRBJ1-6	-	TGTGCCATCAGTTTGAGGGACAGCCTGAGGGATTCACCCCTCCACTTT	CAISLRDSLRDSPLHF
-	16	TRBV5-8	TRBJ1-5	-	TGTGCCAGCAGCTTGGTGATGGGGGCGGGCAATCAGCCCCAGCATTTT	CASSLVMGAGNQPQHF
-	13	TRBV10-1	TRBJ1-1	-	TGCGCCAGCAGTGACAGGGCTAGGACTGAAGCTTTCTTT	CASSDRARTEAFF
-	14	TRBV4-3	TRBJ2-3	-	TGCGCCAGCAGCCAAGATACGCGCACAGATACGCAGTATTTT	CASSQDTRTDTQYF
-	14	TRBV5-6	TRBJ2-2	-	TGTGCCAGCAGCTTAGAGAAAAACACCGGGGAGCTGTTTTTT	CASSLEKNTGELFF
TRBD2	15	TRBV6-4	TRBJ2-1	once	TGTGCCAGGAAGGGTCGGGGGGACCTCCAAAATGAGCAGTTCTTC	CARKGRGDLQNEQFF
-	15	TRBV28	TRBJ2-7	-	TGTGCCAGCAGTTTTTGGACTCCCAGATCCTACGAGCAGTACTTC	CASSFWTPRSYEQYF
-	13	TRBV6-1	TRBJ1-1	-	TGTGCCAGCAGTATAAGGGGGAACACTGAAGCTTTCTTT	CASSIRGNTEAFF
-	16	TRBV4-2	TRBJ1-5	-	TGTGCCAGCAGCCAGGTAGGGGCGAAAAGCAATCAGCCCCAGCATTTT	CASSQVGAKSNQPQHF
-	13	TRBV30	TRBJ2-7	few	TGTGCCTGGAGTGAATTACCTATAAGCGAGCAGTACTTC	CAWSELPISEQYF
-	16	TRBV18	TRBJ2-3	-	TGTGCCAGCTCACCACCGGATGCGGCTTACACAGATACGCAGTATTTT	CASSPPDAAYTDTQYF
-	16	TRBV27	TRBJ1-2	-	TGTGCCAGCAGTCCGACATCAGGGTCGGCTAACTATGGCTACACCTTC	CASSPTSGSANYGYTF